Listed below are T cell receptor beta chains from one sample, sequenced in a study of identical twins. TCRdb reanalysed the 5' RACE reads using MiXCR and keeps one entry per CDR3 protein. This sample has some 790,000 distinct CDR3 sequences, with roughly 18% found just once. These same data were also listed under a study on T cells expressing NK-cell markers.

Sequenced: PBMCs. These receptors were taken from a woman aged 18-29 years in good health. Each CDR3 is given with its conserved first and last residue. The order of the fields is D gene, clone size, V gene, J gene, CDR3 protein, CDR3 DNA. The D gene is left open where the match is weak. Size is stated for part of the rows, as once, few or many counts, or as a class when the clone is expanded.

-	-	TRBV12-3/TRBV12-4	TRBJ1-4	CASSFGEFATNEKLFF	TGTGCCAGCAGTTTTGGAGAATTTGCAACTAATGAAAAACTGTTTTTT
-	few	TRBV9	TRBJ2-1	CASSVGTTTSYNEQFF	TGTGCCAGCAGCGTAGGGACTACCACCTCCTACAATGAGCAGTTCTTC
-	-	TRBV25-1	TRBJ2-5	CASRQGFVETQYF	TGTGCCAGCAGGCAGGGTTTCGTCGAGACCCAGTACTTC
-	few	TRBV20-1	TRBJ2-3	CSARTQRASTDTQYF	TGCAGTGCGCGTACCCAGCGGGCCAGCACAGATACGCAGTATTTT
TRBD1	few	TRBV20-1	TRBJ1-2	CSAIDRGGIYGYTF	TGCAGTGCAATTGACAGGGGAGGTATCTATGGCTACACCTTC
-	-	TRBV20-1	TRBJ1-1	CSATRASGDTEAFF	TGCAGTGCTACACGCGCATCGGGGGACACTGAAGCTTTCTTT
-	-	TRBV5-6	TRBJ1-2	CASSLAVRGYGYTF	TGTGCCAGCAGCTTGGCCGTGAGGGGGTATGGCTACACCTTC
-	few	TRBV12-3/TRBV12-4	TRBJ1-6	CASTGVSGSPSPLHF	TGTGCCAGCACTGGGGTCTCTGGGTCTCCTTCACCCCTCCACTTT
-	few	TRBV7-3	TRBJ2-2	CASSLKDTGELFF	TGTGCCAGCAGCTTAAAGGACACCGGGGAGCTGTTTTTT
TRBD2	-	TRBV2	TRBJ2-1	CASSVPGLAGYNEQFF	TGTGCCAGCAGTGTACCGGGACTAGCGGGATACAATGAGCAGTTCTTC
-	few	TRBV20-1	TRBJ2-2	CSARDAGNTGELFF	TGCAGTGCTAGAGATGCAGGCAACACCGGGGAGCTGTTTTTT
-	-	TRBV30	TRBJ2-3	CAWESTRKDTQYF	TGTGCCTGGGAATCGACTAGAAAAGATACGCAGTATTTT
-	-	TRBV5-1	TRBJ1-1	CASSLNRVGGDTEAFF	TGCGCCAGCAGCTTGAATCGCGTCGGGGGGGACACTGAAGCTTTCTTT
-	-	TRBV19	TRBJ1-1	CASTVDGSSTEAFF	TGTGCCAGTACCGTCGACGGTAGTTCGACTGAAGCTTTCTTT
-	many	TRBV12-3/TRBV12-4	TRBJ1-2	CASSFLANYGYTF	TGTGCCAGCAGTTTTTTAGCTAACTATGGCTACACCTTC
-	once	TRBV24-1	TRBJ2-1	CATSDSGANEQFF	TGTGCCACCAGTGATTCCGGAGCTAATGAGCAGTTCTTC
-	few	TRBV20-1	TRBJ2-5	CSARLPTPGQETQYF	TGCAGTGCTAGACTGCCCACCCCGGGACAAGAGACCCAGTACTTC
-	-	TRBV9	TRBJ1-2	CASSVGGRQWYGYTF	TGTGCCAGCAGCGTAGGCGGACGGCAGTGGTATGGCTACACCTTC
-	-	TRBV7-2	TRBJ2-7	CASSFWGLGSSYEQYF	TGTGCCAGCAGCTTTTGGGGTCTTGGATCTTCCTACGAGCAGTACTTC
-	-	TRBV6-2/TRBV6-3	TRBJ1-5	CASVYASNQPQHF	TGTGCCAGCGTTTACGCTAGCAATCAGCCCCAGCATTTT
-	few	TRBV20-1	TRBJ1-5	CSARSGRNQPQHF	TGCAGTGCTAGGTCGGGAAGGAATCAGCCCCAGCATTTT
-	few	TRBV5-6	TRBJ1-2	CASSRDSGVYGYTF	TGTGCCAGCAGCCGCGACTCTGGCGTCTATGGCTACACCTTC
-	-	TRBV9	TRBJ2-7	CASGRKYEQYF	TGTGCCAGCGGACGGAAGTACGAGCAGTACTTC
-	few	TRBV5-1	TRBJ1-1	CASSLSTGLTYEAFF	TGCGCCAGCAGCTTATCGACAGGCTTGACCTATGAAGCTTTCTTT
-	-	TRBV11-2	TRBJ2-3	CASSPGLVTTDTQYF	TGTGCCAGCAGCCCCGGACTGGTAACAACAGATACGCAGTATTTT
TRBD1	-	TRBV7-9	TRBJ2-7	CASSLEARGNSPYF	TGTGCCAGCAGCTTAGAAGCCAGGGGGAACTCCCCTTACTTC
-	many	TRBV12-3/TRBV12-4	TRBJ2-7	CASSFSGDRLYEQYF	TGTGCCAGCAGTTTCAGCGGGGACAGACTCTACGAGCAGTACTTC
TRBD1	-	TRBV5-1	TRBJ2-5	CASSYGTGGIETQYF	TGCGCCAGCAGCTACGGGACAGGGGGCATCGAGACCCAGTACTTC
TRBD2	-	TRBV7-8	TRBJ2-5	CASQTTSWETQYF	TGTGCCAGTCAAACGACTAGCTGGGAGACCCAGTACTTC
-	-	TRBV24-1	TRBJ2-5	CATSDFQETQYF	TGTGCCACCAGTGATTTCCAAGAGACCCAGTACTTC
-	-	TRBV6-5	TRBJ2-1	CASSYNDRGRGQFF	TGTGCCAGCAGTTACAACGATCGTGGTCGTGGGCAGTTCTTC
TRBD1	-	TRBV11-2	TRBJ2-7	CASRQYLGTVGLEYF	TGTGCCAGCAGACAATACCTTGGGACAGTAGGACTGGAGTACTTC
-	-	TRBV12-3/TRBV12-4	TRBJ1-1	CASRQQGTTEAFF	TGTGCCAGCAGGCAACAGGGAACCACTGAAGCTTTCTTT
-	-	TRBV29-1	TRBJ2-7	CSVGSPGYEQYF	TGCAGCGTTGGTTCGCCGGGCTACGAGCAGTACTTC
TRBD2	-	TRBV20-1	TRBJ2-1	CSARRWASGEHEQFF	TGCAGTGCTAGAAGGTGGGCTAGCGGGGAGCATGAGCAGTTCTTC
TRBD1	-	TRBV4-3	TRBJ1-2	CASSQGAGQGTRGYTF	TGCGCCAGCAGCCAAGGGGCGGGACAGGGAACTCGTGGCTACACCTTC
-	-	TRBV20-1	TRBJ1-1	CSAPLWGMNTEAFF	TGCAGTGCGCCTCTGTGGGGGATGAACACTGAAGCTTTCTTT
-	few	TRBV20-1	TRBJ2-7	CSAPDVANTYEQYF	TGCAGTGCTCCGGACGTGGCGAACACCTACGAGCAGTACTTC
TRBD1	few	TRBV15	TRBJ1-2	CATSRVRDSGTGYTF	TGTGCCACCAGCAGAGTAAGGGACAGTGGGACTGGCTACACCTTC
-	few	TRBV9	TRBJ1-2	CASSPTDRNPGYTF	TGTGCCAGCAGCCCAACCGACCGAAATCCTGGCTACACCTTC
TRBD2	-	TRBV9	TRBJ2-3	CASSVVASGNTDTQYF	TGTGCCAGCAGCGTAGTGGCTAGCGGGAACACAGATACGCAGTATTTT
TRBD2	many	TRBV7-2	TRBJ2-1	CASSLAGTNYNEQFF	TGTGCCAGCAGCTTGGCCGGGACTAACTACAATGAGCAGTTCTTC
-	-	TRBV12-3/TRBV12-4	TRBJ1-3	CASSSGPDSGNTIYF	TGTGCCAGCAGCTCCGGACCGGACTCTGGAAACACCATATATTTT
-	-	TRBV19	TRBJ2-1	CASRNSQVELNAFF	TGTGCCAGTAGAAACTCGCAGGTAGAGTTAAATGCGTTCTTC
-	-	TRBV6-2/TRBV6-3	TRBJ2-2	CASSPQATGELFF	TGTGCCAGCAGCCCTCAGGCCACCGGGGAGCTGTTTTTT
-	few	TRBV3-1	TRBJ2-1	CASSSPGLQEQFF	TGTGCCAGCAGCTCTCCGGGACTTCAAGAGCAGTTCTTC
-	few	TRBV21-1	TRBJ2-7	CASSTKHKQGPKEQYF	TGTGCCAGCAGCACGAAACACAAACAGGGGCCGAAAGAGCAGTACTTC
TRBD1	many	TRBV7-2	TRBJ1-2	CASSWGQDFYGYTF	TGTGCCAGCAGCTGGGGACAGGACTTCTATGGCTACACCTTC
-	many	TRBV10-3	TRBJ2-3	CAIRREDTQYF	TGTGCCATCAGACGGGAAGATACGCAGTATTTT
-	many	TRBV6-5	TRBJ2-1	CASSRSDEQFF	TGTGCCAGCAGTAGGAGTGATGAGCAGTTCTTC
-	-	TRBV30	TRBJ2-7	CAWRSAYEQYF	TGTGCCTGGAGAAGCGCCTACGAGCAGTACTTC
-	few	TRBV7-9	TRBJ1-3	CASSPKDRTISGNTIYF	TGTGCCAGCAGCCCTAAAGACAGAACGATCTCTGGAAACACCATATATTTT
-	few	TRBV12-3/TRBV12-4	TRBJ1-1	CASSSWDGYGAFF	TGTGCCAGCAGTTCGTGGGACGGATATGGTGCTTTCTTT
-	-	TRBV9	TRBJ2-1	CASGTGSSAFF	TGTGCCAGCGGTACAGGGTCTAGCGCTTTCTTC